The clone carrying this T cell receptor (beta chain) was observed once. Its target is unknown. These data originate in a study of cytomegalovirus exposure and HLA in healthy donors. Study outcomes and limitations: The later analysis indicated that the majority of CMV-associated TCR beta chains appeared HLA-restricted.

Looked up from germline, CDR1 is MGHRA and CDR2 is YSYEKL. V was clipped by 2 bases and J by 10 bases; unmatched bases: 18. This CDR3 spans 18 amino acids. PCR amplification relied on 60 Vbeta primers (plus 13 Jbeta primers). Methods used by the authors: Later, an analysis found 75 million to 90 million unique TCR beta chains, and about 10 million of these were shared. Produced via immunoSEQ multiplex PCR; TCRdb's table is partial and in-frame only. Clonal size and the V and J genes are those of that table, whereas D and trimming came from the DNA. The data contain fewer than 130,000 clones, roughly 69% of them seen just once; the ten biggest clones take up over 2.5%.

Sequencing used PBMCs. This sequence originates from a man in his fifties in good health and CMV-seropositive. The chain couples TRBV4-1 to TRBJ2-1; 9 bases are shared with TRBD1. The CDR3 coding sequence is TGCGCCAGCAGCCAAAGGGCCCTGGACAGGGGCGTTAGGAAGGAGCAGTTCTTC. Amino acid sequence: CASSQRALDRGVRKEQFF.